A single sample gave rise to the 23 T cell receptor beta chains below, sequenced in a study of human T cells and chemical hapten exposure. In TCRdb, the RACE reads were re-called with MiXCR into one record per CDR3 protein. The sample holds 100,000 to 150,000 distinct CDR3 sequences, about 14% seen once. Noted time point: pre-sensitization, week 0. Treatment indicated: therapeutic diphenylcyclopropenone sensitization with weekly scalp DPC. This specimen consisted of whole blood, obtained in connection with sensitization to the hapten diphenylcyclopropenone (DPC). The receptors were sampled from a woman between 18 and 29 years old with alopecia areata. Some clones in this sample may be carry-over from other donors' samples.

With regard to this clonotype: This may stem from a read error, because a much larger clone lies one nucleotide away. The CDR3, as DNA: TGTGTCAGCAAACAGGGGGCGGCGGACTATGGCTACACCTTC. This encodes CVSKQGAADYGYTF. This sequence joins TRBV6-6 and TRBJ1-2; 9 nucleotides line up with TRBD1. Looked up from germline, CDR1 is MNHNY and CDR2 is SVGAGI (reference sequence). This CDR3 comprises 14 residues.

The sample holds many counts of this clonotype. The chain links TRBV6-2 or TRBV6-3 to TRBJ2-4, with D possibly TRBD2 on 6 matching bases. Trimming took 2 bases from V and 1 from J, leaving 6 bases between them. The CDR3 runs to 14 residues. CDR1 and CDR2 from the germline V gene are MNHEY and SVGEGT. The CDR3 DNA reads as TGTGCCAGCAGTTACGCGGGGGCCAAAAACATTCAGTACTTC. This gives the protein CASSYAGAKNIQYF.

This clonotype occurred a few times. V usage is TRBV6-6 and J usage is TRBJ1-1; possibly TRBD1 for D (6 bases). V lost 5 bases and J 3 bases, leaving 13 bases between the germline ends. CDR1 and CDR2 from the germline V gene are MNHNY and SVGAGI (reference sequence). This CDR3 has 14 amino acids. This CDR3 reads CASSQQGFDTEAFF. CDR3 bases: TGTGCCAGCAGTCAACAGGGTTTTGACACTGAAGCTTTCTTT.

The CDR3 sequence: CASSFWTGSGNQPQHF. DNA for the CDR3: TGTGCCAGCAGCTTCTGGACAGGTAGTGGTAATCAGCCCCAGCATTTT. The chain employs TRBV7-9 and TRBJ1-5; 7 bases agree with TRBD1. Trimming at V came to 3 bases and at J to 4 bases, leaving 9 bases not matched to a gene. This CDR3 region has 16 residues. Germline V gene lookup returns CDR1 SEHNR and CDR2 FQNEAQ (reference sequence).

The V and J genes are TRBV12-3 or TRBV12-4 and TRBJ2-2, with 8 bases that match TRBD2. There are 17 residues in the CDR3. The ends lost 5 bases at V and 1 base at J; junction bases unmatched: 9. The CDR3 DNA follows: TGTGCCAGCAGTCCCACATACGGGGGGGAGAACACCGGGGAGCTGTTTTTT. Translated: CASSPTYGGENTGELFF.

The rearrangement joins TRBV9 to TRBJ2-1; 7 nucleotides align to TRBD2. Trimming at V came to 0 bases and at J to 7 bases, leaving 10 bases not matched to a gene. CDR1 is SGDLS and CDR2 is YYNGEE in the germline V gene. This CDR3 comprises 16 residues. The CDR3 loop reads CASSVGRAGLGNEQFF. The CDR3, as DNA: TGTGCCAGCAGCGTAGGTCGAGCGGGGCTGGGAAATGAGCAGTTCTTC.

V gene TRBV29-1 combines with J gene TRBJ2-7; D possibly corresponds to TRBD2 (6 bases). Looked up from germline, CDR1 is SQVTM and CDR2 is ANQGSEA. This CDR3 spans 13 amino acids. The ends were cut back, 4 bases at V and 0 bases at J, with 10 bases in the middle. Here the CDR3 DNA reads TGCAGCGTTGTTGAGACTAGCTCCTACGAGCAGTACTTC. Protein sequence: CSVVETSSYEQYF.

This clonotype was recorded at least ten times. V usage is TRBV6-2 or TRBV6-3 and J usage is TRBJ1-5; D possibly corresponds to TRBD1 (5 bases). Germline CDR1 MNHEY, CDR2 SVGEGT. The CDR3 consists of 14 residues. Deletions cut 0 bases from V and 6 bases from J, with 9 bases between. The CDR3 bases are TGTGCCAGCAGTTACTCAGGGGCTGGTCAGCCCCAGCATTTT. This codes for CASSYSGAGQPQHF.

J is TRBJ1-2 and V is TRBV11-2, with D unclear. CDR1 is SGHAT, CDR2 FQNNGV, per germline. The CDR3 consists of 18 residues. V was clipped by 0 bases and J by 4 bases, with 21 bases between them. The CDR3 region has the DNA TGTGCCAGCAGCTTAGATGGCCAGGCGGGCCTACACCGCTATGGCTACACCTTC. It yields the protein CASSLDGQAGLHRYGYTF.

The chain combines TRBV6-4 with TRBJ1-2; TRBD1 agrees at 8 bases. Germline CDR1 and CDR2: MRHNA and SNTAGT. The CDR3 sequence is 14 residues long. Losses at the gene ends were 5 bases for V and 0 bases for J; bases not matched to a gene: 2. The CDR3 DNA sequence: TGTGCCAGCAGTACAGGGGGAGCTAACTATGGCTACACCTTC. Translating it yields CASSTGGANYGYTF.

This rearrangement joins TRBV18 to TRBJ2-7; D is ambiguous. CDR1 is KGHSH, CDR2 LQKENI, per germline. This CDR3 has 14 amino acids. V was clipped by 1 base and J by 5 bases, with 12 bases between them. CDR3 DNA sequence: TGTGCCAGCTCACCACTGTCAATGCCCGACGAGCAGTACTTC. Encoded protein: CASSPLSMPDEQYF.

This clonotype was recorded a few times. This chain joins TRBV29-1 and TRBJ1-1; the D gene is possibly TRBD1 (5 bases). The CDR3 is made up of 11 amino acids. CDR1 and CDR2 from the germline V gene are SQVTM and ANQGSEA. V was cut by 4 bases and J by 8 bases, with 11 bases left in between. CDR3 protein: CSVVLGTEAFF. The CDR3 DNA sequence: TGCAGCGTTGTGTTAGGGACGGAAGCTTTCTTT.

V and J are TRBV4-3 and TRBJ2-3, with 9 bases that match TRBD2. Germline CDR1 is LGHNA and CDR2 is YSLEER. V was clipped by 3 bases and J by 0 bases; unmatched bases: 1. The CDR3 runs 15 residues. In DNA, the CDR3 is TGCGCCAGCAGCCATAGCGGGGGAAGCACAGATACGCAGTATTTT. It yields the protein CASSHSGGSTDTQYF.

This clonotype was counted only a few times. V is TRBV28 and J is TRBJ2-3; D may match TRBD1 or TRBD2 (5 bases each). Trimming cost V 11 bases and J 0 bases, with 15 bases left between them. The CDR3 spans 14 residues. CDR1 is MDHEN and CDR2 is SYDVKM in the germline V gene. The CDR3 DNA sequence: TGTGCCTCGAGGGGCGGGTCGAGCACAGATACGCAGTATTTT. Translating it yields CASRGGSSTDTQYF.

This clonotype has a handful of counts. This chain uses TRBV9 with TRBJ2-7; no reliable D call. The CDR3 loop spans 15 amino acids. With 0 bases removed from V and 4 bases from J, the gap between germline ends came to 14 bases. Germline lookup yields CDR1 SGDLS and CDR2 YYNGEE. In nucleotides, the CDR3 is TGTGCCAGCAGCGTAGCCCCCGGAGTTGGGTACGAGCAGTACTTC. This encodes CASSVAPGVGYEQYF.

V and J are TRBV23-1 and TRBJ1-6; D not certain. TRBV23-1 is filed as an ORF, its function uncertain. Trimming shortened V by 11 bases and J by 2 bases, and 13 bases separated the two germline ends. The CDR3 sequence is 14 residues long. The CDR3 nucleotides read TGCGCCTTTCCCCAGGCAGCCTATAATTCACCCCTCCACTTT. Translating gives CAFPQAAYNSPLHF.

This clonotype was recorded a few times. The chain recombines TRBV7-8 with TRBJ2-1, with TRBD1 matching 8 bases. CDR3 length: 15 amino acids. The trim removed 1 base at V and 4 bases at J, leaving 3 bases unmatched. Per germline, CDR1 SGHVS and CDR2 FQNEAQ. DNA for the CDR3: TGTGCCAGCAGCTTAGGGACAGGGTGGTACAATGAGCAGTTCTTC. Translation: CASSLGTGWYNEQFF.

At least ten counts were recorded for this clonotype. The rearrangement uses TRBV6-2 or TRBV6-3 and TRBJ2-2; 11 bases align to TRBD2. The J segment lost 5 bases and the V segment lost 11 bases, leaving 10 bases of the junction unmatched. This CDR3 region has 15 residues. The V gene's germline CDR1 is MNHEY and CDR2 SVGEGT. The CDR3 loop reads CAGGGLAAPTGELFF. The CDR3 coding sequence is TGTGCCGGGGGGGGACTAGCGGCACCGACCGGGGAGCTGTTTTTT.

The V gene is TRBV3-1, the J gene TRBJ2-1; D is ambiguous. Looked up from germline, CDR1 is LGHDT and CDR2 is YNNKEL (reference sequence). Deletions cut 6 bases from V and 7 bases from J, with 22 bases between. The CDR3 runs 16 residues. CDR3: CASSPVYSARKNEQFF. CDR3 coding DNA: TGTGCCAGCAGTCCCGTGTATTCAGCTAGGAAAAATGAGCAGTTCTTC.

This clonotype was recorded a few times. The rearrangement links TRBV19 to TRBJ2-7, with 7 bases aligning to TRBD1. This CDR3 has 15 residues. J lost 3 bases, V lost 5 bases, and 10 bases had no gene match. CDR1 LNHDA and CDR2 SQIVND come from the germline V gene (reference sequence). CDR3 nucleotide sequence: TGTGCCAGTAGTCACAGACAGGGTATCGGCTACGAGCAGTACTTC. Translation: CASSHRQGIGYEQYF.

This chain joins TRBV4-3 and TRBJ2-6; 7 bases align to TRBD2. Losses at the gene ends were 3 bases for V and 2 bases for J; bases not matched to a gene: 10. Germline V gene sequence: CDR1 LGHNA, CDR2 YSLEER. The CDR3 is made up of 18 amino acids. CDR3 amino acids: CASSQTGGKTAGANVLTF. In DNA form, the CDR3 reads TGCGCCAGCAGCCAGACGGGGGGAAAAACGGCTGGGGCCAACGTCCTGACTTTC.

V and J are TRBV7-2 and TRBJ2-3; TRBD2 aligns across 10 bases. The CDR3 spans 18 residues. The V gene's germline CDR1 is SGHTA and CDR2 FQGNSA. The junction had 7 bases not matched to a gene; V was cut back by 1 base and J by 0 bases. DNA for the CDR3: TGTGCCAGCAGCTTAGGAATAGCGGGGGGAGCTAGCACAGATACGCAGTATTTT. Translating gives CASSLGIAGGASTDTQYF.

Only a few counts were recorded for this clonotype. This sequence joins TRBV7-2 and TRBJ1-1; D remains unclear. Trimming pared 5 bases from V and 1 base from J, leaving 14 bases between. The CDR3 has 15 amino acids. Looked up from germline, CDR1 is SGHTA and CDR2 is FQGNSA. CDR3 region: CASSPVMVGNTEAFF. The CDR3 region has the DNA TGTGCCAGCAGCCCCGTTATGGTCGGGAACACTGAAGCTTTCTTT.